This T cell receptor beta chain was documented in a study of cytomegalovirus exposure and HLA in healthy donors. With 8 bases clipped from V and 4 bases from J, the junction kept 4 bases outside the gene matches. This CDR3 is built from 13 residues. Per germline, CDR1 ENHRY and CDR2 SYGVKD. The primer mix had 60 Vbeta and 13 Jbeta primers. Measured with immunoSEQ multiplex PCR; TCRdb has only the in-frame clones, and not every one. The sample has some 90,000 clones, approximately 80% seen once; the top ten hold 20% to 30%. The receptor was derived from a woman aged 45-60 years in good health and CMV-seropositive. The sample comprised PBMCs. The chain is built from TRBV10-3 and TRBJ1-3, with 8 positions matching TRBD1. The CDR3, as DNA: TGTGCCATCCAGGGACAGGCAGGAAACACCATATATTTT. Protein sequence: CAIQGQAGNTIYF.